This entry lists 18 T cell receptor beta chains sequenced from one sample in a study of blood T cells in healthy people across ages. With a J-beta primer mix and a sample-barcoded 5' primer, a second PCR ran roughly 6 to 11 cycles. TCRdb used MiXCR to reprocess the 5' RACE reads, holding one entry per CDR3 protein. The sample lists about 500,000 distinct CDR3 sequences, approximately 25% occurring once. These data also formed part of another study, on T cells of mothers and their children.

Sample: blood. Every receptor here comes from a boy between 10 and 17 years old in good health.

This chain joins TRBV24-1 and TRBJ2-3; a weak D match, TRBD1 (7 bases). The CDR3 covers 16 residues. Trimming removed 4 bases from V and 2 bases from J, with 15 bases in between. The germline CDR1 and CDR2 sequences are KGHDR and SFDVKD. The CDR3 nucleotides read TGTGCCACCAGTGACCGCGGGACAGCCATCACAGATACGCAGTATTTT. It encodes CATSDRGTAITDTQYF.

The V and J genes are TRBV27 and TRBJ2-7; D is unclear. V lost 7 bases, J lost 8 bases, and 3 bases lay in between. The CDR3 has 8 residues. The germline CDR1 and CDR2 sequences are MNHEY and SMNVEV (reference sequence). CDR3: CASTKQYF. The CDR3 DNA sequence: TGTGCCAGCACTAAGCAGTACTTC.

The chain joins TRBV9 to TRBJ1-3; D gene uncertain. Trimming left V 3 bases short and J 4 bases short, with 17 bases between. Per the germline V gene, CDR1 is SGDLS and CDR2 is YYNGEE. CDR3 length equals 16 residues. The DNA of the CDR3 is TGTGCCAGCAGCGACCCGAGAGTTAGGTCCGGAAACACCATATATTTT. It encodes CASSDPRVRSGNTIYF.

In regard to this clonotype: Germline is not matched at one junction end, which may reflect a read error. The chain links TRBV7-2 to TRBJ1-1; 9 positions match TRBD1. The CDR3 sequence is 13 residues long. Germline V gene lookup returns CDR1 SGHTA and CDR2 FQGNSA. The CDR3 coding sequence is TGTGCCAGCAGGCTTAGTGGGGGGACAGGGCAAACCTTT. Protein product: CASRLSGGTGQTF.

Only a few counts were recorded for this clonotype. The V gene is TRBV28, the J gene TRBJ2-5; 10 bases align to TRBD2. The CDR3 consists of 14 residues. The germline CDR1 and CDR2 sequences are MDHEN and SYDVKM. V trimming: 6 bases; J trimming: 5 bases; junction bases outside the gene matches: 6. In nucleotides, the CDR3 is TGTGCCAGCAGATTAGCGGGAGGTTACGAGACCCAGTACTTC. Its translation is CASRLAGGYETQYF. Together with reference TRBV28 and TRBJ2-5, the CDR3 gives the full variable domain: DVKVTQSSRYLVKRTGEKVFLECVQDMDHENMFWYRQDPGLGLRLIYFSYDVKMKEKGDIPEGYSVSREKKERFSLILESASTNQTSMYLCASRLAGGYETQYFGPGTRLLVL.

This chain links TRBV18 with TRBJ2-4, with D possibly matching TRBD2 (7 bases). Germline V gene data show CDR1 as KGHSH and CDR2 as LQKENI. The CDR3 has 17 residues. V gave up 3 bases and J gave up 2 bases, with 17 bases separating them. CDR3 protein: CASSPSSGGLSKNIQYF. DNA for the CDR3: TGTGCCAGCTCACCCTCGTCGGGGGGCTTATCCAAAAACATTCAGTACTTC.

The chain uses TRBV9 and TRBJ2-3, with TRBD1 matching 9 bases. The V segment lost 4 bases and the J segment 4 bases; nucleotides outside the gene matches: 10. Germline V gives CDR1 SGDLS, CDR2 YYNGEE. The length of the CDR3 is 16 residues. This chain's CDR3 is CASSSNTGGSADTQYF. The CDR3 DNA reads TGTGCCAGCAGCTCCAACACAGGGGGCAGTGCAGATACGCAGTATTTT.

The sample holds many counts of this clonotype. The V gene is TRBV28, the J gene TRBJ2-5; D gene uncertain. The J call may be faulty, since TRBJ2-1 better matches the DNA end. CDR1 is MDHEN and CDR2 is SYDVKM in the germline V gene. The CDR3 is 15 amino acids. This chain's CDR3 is CASSLAATYNGEQFF. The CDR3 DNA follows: TGTGCCAGCAGTTTAGCGGCCACATACAATGGTGAGCAGTTCTTC.

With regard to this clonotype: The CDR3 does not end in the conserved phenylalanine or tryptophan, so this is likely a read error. The CDR3 is CASRLTRGNEQFL. The CDR3 coding sequence is TGTGCCAGCAGGCTTACTAGGGGGAATGAGCAGTTCCTC. The V gene is TRBV12-3 or TRBV12-4, the J gene TRBJ2-1; maybe TRBD1 (6 bases). This CDR3 has 13 residues. V lost 6 bases and J lost 7, with 13 bases in between.

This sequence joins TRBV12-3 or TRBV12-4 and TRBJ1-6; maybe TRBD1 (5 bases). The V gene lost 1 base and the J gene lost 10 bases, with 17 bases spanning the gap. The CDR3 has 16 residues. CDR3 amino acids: CASSLGGTVIGSPLHF. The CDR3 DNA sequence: TGTGCCAGCAGTTTAGGAGGGACGGTAATAGGATCACCCCTCCACTTT.

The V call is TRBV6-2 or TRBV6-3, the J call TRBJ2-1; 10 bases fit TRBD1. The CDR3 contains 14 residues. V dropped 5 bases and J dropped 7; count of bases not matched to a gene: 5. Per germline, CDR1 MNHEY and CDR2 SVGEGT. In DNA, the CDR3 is TGTGCCAGCAGTCGACAGGGGGCTCGAAATGAGCAGTTCTTC. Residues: CASSRQGARNEQFF.

CDR3 sequence reads: CASNSLDRGQETQYF. The DNA for the CDR3 is TGTGCCAGCAACTCCCTCGACAGGGGGCAAGAGACCCAGTACTTC. V is TRBV13 and J is TRBJ2-5; the match to TRBD1 covers 9 bases. Germline values: CDR1 PRHDT, CDR2 FYEKMQ (reference sequence). V trimming: 7 bases; J trimming: 2 bases; junction bases outside the gene matches: 8. The CDR3 has 15 residues.

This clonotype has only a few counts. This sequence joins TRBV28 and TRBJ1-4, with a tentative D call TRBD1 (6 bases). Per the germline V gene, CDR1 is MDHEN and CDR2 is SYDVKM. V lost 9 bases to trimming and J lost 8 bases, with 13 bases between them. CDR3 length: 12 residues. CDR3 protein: CASGQPVEKLFF. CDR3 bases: TGTGCCAGTGGACAGCCCGTAGAAAAACTGTTTTTT.

The CDR3 region is CASSDGPGGDEQFF. CDR3 DNA: TGTGCCAGCAGTGATGGGCCGGGGGGCGATGAGCAGTTCTTC. This chain uses TRBV6-4 with TRBJ2-5; TRBD2 might be the D (7 bases). Matching the DNA end better, TRBJ2-1 makes the J call doubtful. The CDR3 spans 14 residues. Germline assignment: CDR1 MRHNA and CDR2 SNTAGT.

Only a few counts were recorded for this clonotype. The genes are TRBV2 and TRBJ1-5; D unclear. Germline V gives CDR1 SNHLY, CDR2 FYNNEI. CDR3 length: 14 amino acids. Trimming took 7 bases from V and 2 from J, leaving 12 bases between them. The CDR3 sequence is CASTKNGGNQPQHF. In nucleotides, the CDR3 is TGTGCCAGCACCAAGAATGGGGGCAATCAGCCCCAGCATTTT.

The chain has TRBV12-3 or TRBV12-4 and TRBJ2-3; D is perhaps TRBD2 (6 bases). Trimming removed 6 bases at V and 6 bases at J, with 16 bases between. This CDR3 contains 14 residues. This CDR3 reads CASSIGTPWDTQYF. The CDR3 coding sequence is TGTGCCAGCAGCATTGGGACTCCGTGGGATACGCAGTATTTT.

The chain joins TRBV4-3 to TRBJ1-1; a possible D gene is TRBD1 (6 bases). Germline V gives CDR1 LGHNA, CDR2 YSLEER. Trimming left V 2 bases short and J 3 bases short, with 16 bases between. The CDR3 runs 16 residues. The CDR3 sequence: CASSQSLEGHDTEAFF. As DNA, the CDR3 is TGCGCCAGCAGCCAAAGTCTGGAGGGACACGACACTGAAGCTTTCTTT.

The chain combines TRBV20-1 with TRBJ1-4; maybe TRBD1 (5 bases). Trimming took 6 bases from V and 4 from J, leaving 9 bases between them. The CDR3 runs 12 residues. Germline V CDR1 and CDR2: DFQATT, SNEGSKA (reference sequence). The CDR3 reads CSAGTLNEKLFF. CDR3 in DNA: TGCAGTGCCGGGACCCTTAATGAAAAACTGTTTTTT.